A single sample is the source of the 32 T cell receptor beta chains below, sequenced in a study of T cell repertoires in cytomegalovirus infection. TCRdb processed the reads anew with MiXCR; each CDR3 protein has one entry. This table holds about 190,000 distinct CDR3 sequences, 25% to 30% found once. Sequencing was performed on PBMCs. The receptors shown here come from a human donor in good health (CMV status not recorded). Some clones in this sample may be carry-over from other donors' samples.

This clonotype was seen a handful of times. The chain links TRBV7-2 to TRBJ1-2, with 7 bases that match TRBD1. The trim removed 5 bases at V and 7 bases at J, leaving 7 bases unmatched. The CDR3 sequence is 13 residues long. Germline lookup yields CDR1 SGHTA and CDR2 FQGNSA. The DNA of the CDR3 is TGTGCCAGCAGCGGAGACAGGGCTAGTGGCTACACCTTC. Its protein is CASSGDRASGYTF. Drawing the rest from reference TRBV7-2 and TRBJ1-2, the complete variable domain is GAGVSQSPSNKVTEKGKDVELRCDPISGHTALYWYRQSLGQGLEFLIYFQGNSAPDKSGLPSDRFSAERTGGSVSTLTIQRTQQEDSAVYLCASSGDRASGYTFGSGTRLTVV.

This clonotype appeared many times. The rearrangement uses TRBV7-8 and TRBJ2-7; perhaps TRBD2 as D (5 bases). With 5 bases removed from V and 6 bases from J, the gap between germline ends came to 8 bases. The germline gives CDR1 SGHVS, CDR2 FQNEAQ. This CDR3 has 11 amino acids. DNA of the CDR3: TGTGCCAGCAGCCCCCTAGCCGAGCAGTACTTC. Amino acid sequence: CASSPLAEQYF.

This clonotype was recorded at least ten times. The V call is TRBV7-2, the J call TRBJ2-3; no reliable D call. Trimming shortened V by 5 bases and J by 4 bases, and 7 bases separated the two germline ends. The CDR3 is 12 amino acids. Germline loops: CDR1 SGHTA, CDR2 FQGNSA. This CDR3 reads CASSPASDTQYF. In DNA, the CDR3 is TGTGCCAGCAGCCCGGCGTCAGATACGCAGTATTTT.

The chain employs TRBV7-2 and TRBJ2-1, with a weak D call TRBD1 (6 bases). This CDR3 region has 15 residues. Germline V gene sequence: CDR1 SGHTA, CDR2 FQGNSA. Deletions cut 4 bases from V and 2 bases from J, with 12 bases between. The CDR3 protein is CASSSDRWTYNEQFF. CDR3 in DNA: TGTGCCAGCAGCTCCGACAGGTGGACCTACAATGAGCAGTTCTTC.

In this sample, this clonotype turned up a few times. The V and J genes are TRBV6-2 or TRBV6-3 and TRBJ1-5; 7 bases fit TRBD1. Trimming at V came to 5 bases and at J to 7 bases, leaving 11 bases not matched to a gene. The V gene's germline CDR1 is MNHEY and CDR2 SVGEGT. The CDR3 is 15 amino acids. The CDR3 spells CASSRQGGVGQPQHF. The DNA of the CDR3 is TGTGCCAGCAGTCGCCAGGGGGGCGTAGGGCAGCCCCAGCATTTT.

This clonotype came up many times. The rearrangement uses TRBV7-9 and TRBJ2-7; D not resolved. Germline CDR1 is SEHNR and CDR2 is FQNEAQ (reference sequence). Between the trimmed V and J ends, which lost 8 bases and 3 bases, there was a span of 11 bases. The CDR3 loop spans 12 amino acids. In nucleotides, the CDR3 is TGTGCCAGCTCCGAAGGAGTCTACGAGCAGTACTTC. Translation: CASSEGVYEQYF.

This clonotype was counted at least ten times. The chain uses TRBV7-6 and TRBJ2-5; D call uncertain. The length of the CDR3 is 12 residues. With 2 bases removed from V and 2 bases from J, the gap between germline ends came to 3 bases. Germline CDR1 reads SGHVS; CDR2 reads FNYEAQ. The CDR3 reads CASSLQQETQYF. In DNA, the CDR3 is TGTGCCAGCAGCTTACAGCAAGAGACCCAGTACTTC.

The chain uses TRBV6-5 and TRBJ2-7; TRBD1 or TRBD2 may be the D gene (6 bases each). The CDR3 spans 15 residues. V lost 6 bases and J lost 5, with 20 bases in between. Germline CDR1 reads MNHEY; CDR2 reads SVGAGI. CDR3 sequence: CASSPGEAGGDEQYF. DNA for the CDR3: TGTGCCAGCAGCCCGGGGGAGGCCGGGGGCGACGAGCAGTACTTC.

This clonotype was observed at least ten times. The genes are TRBV11-2 and TRBJ2-3; 8 bases agree with TRBD2. V shed 1 base and J 1 base; nucleotides not matched to a gene: 10. CDR3 size: 18 residues. In germline, CDR1 is SGHAT, CDR2 FQNNGV. In nucleotides, the CDR3 is TGTGCCAGCAGCTTAGGTTTTTTAGCGGGGCCCCGCACAGATACGCAGTATTTT. Residues: CASSLGFLAGPRTDTQYF.

The chain carries TRBV14 and TRBJ1-6; D remains unclear. Per the germline V gene, CDR1 is SGHDN and CDR2 is FVKESK. Trimming stripped 1 base from V and 9 bases from J, with 4 bases between. The CDR3 is 12 residues long. CDR3 in DNA: TGTGCCAGCAGCCAAGGCCCTTCACCCCTCCACTTT. This codes for CASSQGPSPLHF.

Comments on this clonotype: A much larger clone lies one base from this, so it may be a read error. The J gene is TRBJ2-5, the V gene TRBV7-9; D is unclear. CDR1 and CDR2 from the germline V gene are SEHNR and FQNEAQ (reference sequence). Trimming pared 4 bases from V and 4 bases from J, leaving 1 base between. The CDR3 length is 10 residues. In DNA form, the CDR3 reads TGTGCCAGCAGCTCAGAGACCCAGTACTTC. Residues: CASSSETQYF.

This clonotype came up a few times. V and J are TRBV20-1 and TRBJ2-7; TRBD2 matches at 8 bases. V lost 2 bases and J lost 6; bases outside the gene matches: 9. The CDR3 is 14 amino acids. Germline V lookup: CDR1 DFQATT, CDR2 SNEGSKA (reference sequence). CDR3 nucleotide sequence: TGCAGTGCTAGATTGCCCGGGACTAGGCCCGAGCAGTACTTC. Amino acids: CSARLPGTRPEQYF.

The chain has TRBV19 and TRBJ1-4, with a weak D call TRBD1 (5 bases). Germline values: CDR1 LNHDA, CDR2 SQIVND (reference sequence). The CDR3 runs 16 residues. V shed 4 bases and J shed 5 bases, with 17 bases lying between them. The CDR3 DNA reads as TGTGCCAGTAGTAGACCCCCGGGACTGATCAATGAAAAACTGTTTTTT. This gives the protein CASSRPPGLINEKLFF.

This clonotype was observed a handful of times. The chain couples TRBV30 to TRBJ1-2; possibly TRBD1 for D (6 bases). The CDR3 is made up of 14 amino acids. Germline V gives CDR1 GTSNPN, CDR2 SVGIG (reference sequence). The V gene lost 4 bases and the J gene lost 8 bases, with 20 bases spanning the gap. The CDR3 protein is CAWTQGLIGGGYTF. CDR3 bases: TGTGCCTGGACACAGGGTTTGATCGGTGGAGGCTACACCTTC.

The CDR3 coding sequence is TGTGCCAGCAGCTTAGTGGGACAGGGGGCGAATGAGCAGTTCTTC. Encoded protein: CASSLVGQGANEQFF. The chain uses TRBV7-2 and TRBJ2-1; 12 nucleotides align to TRBD1. V trimming: 1 base; J trimming: 7 bases; junction bases outside the gene matches: 2. The CDR3 is made up of 15 amino acids. Looked up from germline, CDR1 is SGHTA and CDR2 is FQGNSA.

This rearrangement joins TRBV3-1 to TRBJ2-3, with 7 bases identical to TRBD2. Trimming cost V 4 bases and J 2 bases; bases outside gene matches: 9. The germline V gene has CDR1 LGHDT and CDR2 YNNKEL (reference sequence). This CDR3 is 16 amino acids long. The CDR3 region is CASSRLTSSTTDTQYF. CDR3 nucleotide sequence: TGTGCCAGCAGCCGCCTGACTAGCTCCACCACAGATACGCAGTATTTT.

This clonotype came up many times. The chain links TRBV14 to TRBJ1-1, with a possible D match to TRBD1 (6 bases). Germline CDR1 and CDR2: SGHDN and FVKESK. V lost 2 bases to trimming and J lost 2 bases, with 12 bases between them. The CDR3 is 15 amino acids. The CDR3 loop reads CASSQRTAANTEAFF. The CDR3 coding sequence is TGTGCCAGCAGCCAACGGACAGCAGCTAACACTGAAGCTTTCTTT.

This clonotype showed up just a few times. The genes are TRBV12-3 or TRBV12-4 and TRBJ1-6; D gene unclear. The CDR3 runs 12 residues. Trimming left V 8 bases short and J 8 bases short, with 10 bases between. The CDR3 here is CASRLSDSPLHF. The CDR3, as DNA: TGTGCCAGCCGCCTCTCAGATTCACCCCTCCACTTT.

This clonotype was detected only a few times. V usage is TRBV12-3 or TRBV12-4 and J usage is TRBJ1-3; 7 nucleotides match TRBD1. The CDR3 is 14 residues long. V was clipped by 8 bases and J by 0 bases; unmatched bases: 4. The CDR3 nucleotides are TGTGCCAGCTCGGACAGGAGCTCTGGAAACACCATATATTTT. Its protein is CASSDRSSGNTIYF.

This clonotype was counted many times. CDR3 in DNA: TGTGCCAGCAGCTTTGACAGCGGGGGGCCCACGGGGTACAATGAGCAGTTCTTC. Its protein is CASSFDSGGPTGYNEQFF. This chain uses TRBV7-2 with TRBJ2-1; 9 bases match TRBD2. The CDR3 is 18 residues long. Looked up from germline, CDR1 is SGHTA and CDR2 is FQGNSA. V lost 3 bases to trimming and J lost 4 bases; unmatched junction nucleotides: 13.

In this sample, this clonotype turned up a few times. In nucleotides, the CDR3 is TGTGCCAGCAGGCGGGACAACCCCTCCTATGGCTACACCTTC. This sequence encodes CASRRDNPSYGYTF. This chain joins TRBV5-5 and TRBJ1-2, with a tentative D call TRBD1 (6 bases). V was clipped by 5 bases and J by 4 bases, with 15 bases between them. This CDR3 is 14 amino acids long. CDR1 is SGHKS, CDR2 YYEKEE, per germline (reference sequence).

The chain joins TRBV20-1 to TRBJ1-3, with 7 bases lining up with TRBD1. This CDR3 has 15 amino acids. Germline CDR1 DFQATT, CDR2 SNEGSKA (reference sequence). The junction had 6 bases not matched to a gene; V was cut back by 2 bases and J by 2 bases. For the CDR3, the DNA is TGCAGTGCTAGAAAGGGCACAGGGGCTGGAAACACCATATATTTT. This translates into CSARKGTGAGNTIYF.

The genes are TRBV7-2 and TRBJ2-7; 10 nucleotides align to TRBD1. V lost 2 bases to trimming and J lost 5 bases; unmatched junction nucleotides: 6. There are 15 residues in the CDR3. CDR1 and CDR2 (germline): SGHTA, FQGNSA. For the CDR3, the DNA is TGTGCCAGCAGCTTAACTCGAGACAGGGGGCACGAGCAGTACTTC. Translating gives CASSLTRDRGHEQYF.

This clonotype was counted ten times or more. The rearrangement joins TRBV7-2 to TRBJ1-1; 7 bases agree with TRBD1. The V gene's germline CDR1 is SGHTA and CDR2 FQGNSA. The CDR3 length is 15 residues. The V and J ends lost 5 bases and 5 bases, in that order; junction bases with no gene match: 11. The CDR3 loop is CASSQGGQGRTEAFF. The CDR3 DNA reads as TGTGCCAGCAGCCAGGGGGGGCAGGGAAGGACTGAAGCTTTCTTT.

The sample holds a few counts of this clonotype. One end of the junction is discordant with germline, which a read error may explain. The J gene is TRBJ2-1, the V gene TRBV7-7; 8 nucleotides match TRBD1. CDR1 and CDR2 (germline): SSHAT, FNYEAQ (reference sequence). The CDR3 is 15 residues long. The CDR3: CASSLTDRDMDEQFF. For the CDR3, the DNA is TGTGCTAGCAGCTTAACGGACAGGGATATGGATGAGCAGTTCTTC. Complete variable domain (other parts from reference TRBV7-7 and TRBJ2-1): GAGVSQSPRYKVTKRGQDVTLRCDPISSHATLYWYQQALGQGPEFLTYFNYEAQPDKSGLPSDRFSAERPEGSISTLTIQRTEQRDSAMYRCASSLTDRDMDEQFFGPGTRLTVL.

This clonotype has more than one count but fewer than ten. The chain employs TRBV14 and TRBJ1-5; TRBD1 is a possible D gene (5 bases). Germline V gene sequence: CDR1 SGHDN, CDR2 FVKESK. This CDR3 has 15 residues. V lost 4 bases, J lost 5 bases, and 15 bases lay in between. The CDR3 sequence is CASSPTGGGDQPQHF. CDR3 DNA: TGTGCCAGCAGCCCCACGGGGGGGGGGGATCAGCCCCAGCATTTT.

This clonotype was detected only a few times. The chain couples TRBV7-2 to TRBJ1-4, with D possibly TRBD1 on 5 matching bases. CDR3 size: 14 residues. Trimming took 10 bases from V and 4 from J, leaving 16 bases between them. Germline values: CDR1 SGHTA, CDR2 FQGNSA. CDR3 sequence reads: CATTRDGNNEKLFF. In DNA, the CDR3 is TGTGCCACCACCCGGGACGGGAATAATGAAAAACTGTTTTTT.

The chain is built from TRBV4-1 and TRBJ2-2, with TRBD1 identical over 7 bases. The CDR3 sequence is 16 residues long. Unmatched junction bases numbered 7, after V lost 3 bases and J lost 3 bases. Germline loops: CDR1 MGHRA, CDR2 YSYEKL. The CDR3 region is CASSQRPGTDTGELFF. The CDR3 region has the DNA TGCGCCAGCAGCCAGCGACCCGGGACAGACACCGGGGAGCTGTTTTTT.

This rearrangement joins TRBV14 to TRBJ2-3; 7 nucleotides line up with TRBD2. Unmatched junction bases numbered 4, after V lost 0 bases and J lost 1 base. Germline CDR1 is SGHDN and CDR2 is FVKESK. The CDR3 sequence is 16 residues long. The CDR3 spells CASSQERGVRTDTQYF. In DNA, the CDR3 is TGTGCCAGCAGCCAAGAACGGGGGGTTCGCACAGATACGCAGTATTTT. The variable domain in full, completed from reference TRBV14 and TRBJ2-3, reads EAGVTQFPSHSVIEKGQTVTLRCDPISGHDNLYWYRRVMGKEIKFLLHFVKESKQDESGMPNNRFLAERTGGTYSTLKVQPAELEDSGVYFCASSQERGVRTDTQYFGPGTRLTVL.

The gene calls are TRBV30 and TRBJ2-2; D remains unclear. V gave up 0 bases and J gave up 8 bases, with 4 bases separating them. The CDR3 is 11 amino acids. Germline V gene data show CDR1 as GTSNPN and CDR2 as SVGIG (reference sequence). CDR3 amino acids: CAWSVRGELFF. The DNA for the CDR3 is TGTGCCTGGAGTGTACGGGGGGAGCTGTTTTTT.

In this sample, this clonotype turned up many times. The chain recombines TRBV7-2 with TRBJ1-5; D uncertain. Germline V gene lookup returns CDR1 SGHTA and CDR2 FQGNSA. This CDR3 has 13 amino acids. V gave up 2 bases and J gave up 3 bases, with 5 bases separating them. CDR3 residues: CASSLIDNQPQHF. The DNA for the CDR3 is TGTGCCAGCAGCTTAATTGACAATCAGCCCCAGCATTTT.

The chain has TRBV12-3 or TRBV12-4 and TRBJ1-1, with 8 bases lining up with TRBD1. CDR3 size: 15 residues. V dropped 5 bases and J dropped 4; count of bases not matched to a gene: 9. The CDR3 spells CASSRTGIDGTEAFF. Here the CDR3 DNA reads TGTGCCAGCAGTAGGACAGGGATTGACGGCACTGAAGCTTTCTTT.